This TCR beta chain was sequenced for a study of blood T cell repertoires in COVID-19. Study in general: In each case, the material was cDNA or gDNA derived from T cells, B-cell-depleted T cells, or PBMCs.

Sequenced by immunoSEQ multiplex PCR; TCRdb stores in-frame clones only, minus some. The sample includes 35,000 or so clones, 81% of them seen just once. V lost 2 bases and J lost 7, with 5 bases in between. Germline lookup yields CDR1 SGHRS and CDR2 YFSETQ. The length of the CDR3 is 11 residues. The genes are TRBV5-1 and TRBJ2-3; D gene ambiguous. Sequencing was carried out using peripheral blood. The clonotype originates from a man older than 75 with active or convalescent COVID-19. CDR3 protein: CASSFLNTQYF. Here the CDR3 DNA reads TGCGCCAGCAGCTTTTTAAATACGCAGTATTTT.